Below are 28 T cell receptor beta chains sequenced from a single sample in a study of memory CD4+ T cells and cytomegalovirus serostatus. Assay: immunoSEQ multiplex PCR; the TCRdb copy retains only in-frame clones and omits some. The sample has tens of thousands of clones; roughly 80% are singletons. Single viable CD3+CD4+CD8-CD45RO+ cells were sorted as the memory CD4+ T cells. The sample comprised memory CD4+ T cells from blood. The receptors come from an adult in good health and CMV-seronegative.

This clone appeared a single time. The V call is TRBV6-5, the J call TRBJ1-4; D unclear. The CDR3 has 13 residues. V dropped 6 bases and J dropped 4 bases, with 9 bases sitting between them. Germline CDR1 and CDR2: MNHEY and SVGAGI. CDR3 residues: CASSSRNNEKLFF. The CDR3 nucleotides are TGTGCCAGCAGCTCCCGGAATAATGAAAAACTGTTTTTT.

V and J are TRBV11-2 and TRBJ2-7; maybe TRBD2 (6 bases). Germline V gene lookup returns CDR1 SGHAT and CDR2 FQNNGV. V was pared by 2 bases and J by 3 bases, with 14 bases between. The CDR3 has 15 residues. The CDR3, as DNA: TGTGCCAGCAGCTTAACCCCCGGAGGGAACTACGAGCAGTACTTC. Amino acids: CASSLTPGGNYEQYF.

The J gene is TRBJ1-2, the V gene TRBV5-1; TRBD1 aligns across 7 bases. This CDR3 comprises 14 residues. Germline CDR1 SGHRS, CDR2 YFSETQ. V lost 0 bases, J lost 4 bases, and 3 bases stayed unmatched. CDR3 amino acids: CASSLGGTAYGYTF. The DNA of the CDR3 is TGCGCCAGCAGCTTGGGAGGGACAGCCTATGGCTACACCTTC. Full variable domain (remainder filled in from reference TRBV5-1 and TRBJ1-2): KAGVTQTPRYLIKTRGQQVTLSCSPISGHRSVSWYQQTPGQGLQFLFEYFSETQRNKGNFPGRFSGRQFSNSRSEMNVSTLELGDSALYLCASSLGGTAYGYTFGSGTRLTVV.

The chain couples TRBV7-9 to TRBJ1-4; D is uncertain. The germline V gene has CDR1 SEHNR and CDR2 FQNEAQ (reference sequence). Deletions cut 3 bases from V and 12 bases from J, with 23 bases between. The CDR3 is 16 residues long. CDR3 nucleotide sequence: TGTGCCAGCAGCTTTGGGCATCTGGGCAGCTACGCGGAACTGTTTTTT. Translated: CASSFGHLGSYAELFF.

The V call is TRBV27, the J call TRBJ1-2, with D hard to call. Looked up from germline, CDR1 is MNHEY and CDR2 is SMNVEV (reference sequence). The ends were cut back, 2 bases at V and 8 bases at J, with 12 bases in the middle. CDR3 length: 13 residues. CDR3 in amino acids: CASSLRVFGGYTF. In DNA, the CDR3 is TGTGCCAGCAGTTTAAGGGTTTTTGGCGGCTACACCTTC.

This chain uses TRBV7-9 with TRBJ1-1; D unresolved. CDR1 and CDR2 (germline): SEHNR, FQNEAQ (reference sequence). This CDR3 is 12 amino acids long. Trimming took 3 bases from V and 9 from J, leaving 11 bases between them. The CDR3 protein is CASSLDGPKAFF. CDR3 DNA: TGTGCCAGCAGCTTGGACGGGCCTAAAGCTTTCTTT.

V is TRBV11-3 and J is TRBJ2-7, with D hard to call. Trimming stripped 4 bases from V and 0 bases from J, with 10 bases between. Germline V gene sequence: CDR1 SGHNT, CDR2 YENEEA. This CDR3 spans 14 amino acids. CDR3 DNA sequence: TGTGCCAGCAGCTCGACATCCTCCTCCTACGAGCAGTACTTC. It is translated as CASSSTSSSYEQYF.

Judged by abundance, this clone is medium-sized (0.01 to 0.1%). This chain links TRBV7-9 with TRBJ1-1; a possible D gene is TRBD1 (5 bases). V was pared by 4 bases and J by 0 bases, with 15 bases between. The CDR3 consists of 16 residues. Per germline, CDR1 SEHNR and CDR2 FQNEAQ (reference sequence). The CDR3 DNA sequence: TGTGCCAGCAGCTCCCCCGACAGAATCATGAACACTGAAGCTTTCTTT. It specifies CASSSPDRIMNTEAFF.

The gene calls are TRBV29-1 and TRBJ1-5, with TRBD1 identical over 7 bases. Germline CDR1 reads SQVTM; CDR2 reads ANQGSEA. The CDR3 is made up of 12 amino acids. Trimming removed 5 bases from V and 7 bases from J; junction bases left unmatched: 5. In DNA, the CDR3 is TGCAGCGTTTTACAGGGGAACCAGCCCCAGCATTTT. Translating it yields CSVLQGNQPQHF.

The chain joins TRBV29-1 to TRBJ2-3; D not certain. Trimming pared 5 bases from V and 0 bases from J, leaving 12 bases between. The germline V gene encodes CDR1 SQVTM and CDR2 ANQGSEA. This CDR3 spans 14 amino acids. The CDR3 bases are TGCAGCGTTCGCGGTTTAACTAGCACAGATACGCAGTATTTT. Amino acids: CSVRGLTSTDTQYF.

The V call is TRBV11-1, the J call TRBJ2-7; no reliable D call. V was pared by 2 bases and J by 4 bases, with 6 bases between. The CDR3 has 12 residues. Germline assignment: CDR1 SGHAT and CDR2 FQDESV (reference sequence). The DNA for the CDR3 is TGTGCCAGCAGCTTACTAGGGTACGAGCAGTACTTC. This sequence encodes CASSLLGYEQYF. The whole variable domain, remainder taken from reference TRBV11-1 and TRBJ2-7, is EAEVAQSPRYKITEKSQAVAFWCDPISGHATLYWYRQILGQGPELLVQFQDESVVDDSQLPKDRFSAERLKGVDSTLKIQPAELGDSAMYLCASSLLGYEQYFGPGTRLTVT.

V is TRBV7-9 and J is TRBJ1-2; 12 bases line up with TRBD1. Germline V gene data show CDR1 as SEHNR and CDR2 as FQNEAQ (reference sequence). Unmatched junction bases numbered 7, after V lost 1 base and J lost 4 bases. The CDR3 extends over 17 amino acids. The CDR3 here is CASSLEGTGGSGYGYTF. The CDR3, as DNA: TGTGCCAGCAGCTTAGAAGGGACAGGGGGCAGTGGCTATGGCTACACCTTC.

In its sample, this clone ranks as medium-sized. In DNA form, the CDR3 reads TGTGCCAGTAGTTGGGCACAGGGTGTCGGGGGCTACACCTTC. It is translated as CASSWAQGVGGYTF. The chain joins TRBV19 to TRBJ1-2; possibly TRBD1 for D (6 bases). CDR3 size: 14 residues. V shed 5 bases and J shed 8 bases, with 18 bases lying between them. Germline CDR1 reads LNHDA; CDR2 reads SQIVND (reference sequence).

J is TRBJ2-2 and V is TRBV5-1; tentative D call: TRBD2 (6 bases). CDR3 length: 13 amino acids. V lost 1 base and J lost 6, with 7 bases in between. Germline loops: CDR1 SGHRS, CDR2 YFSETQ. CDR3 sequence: CASSLWGAGELFF. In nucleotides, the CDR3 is TGCGCCAGCAGCTTGTGGGGGGCCGGGGAGCTGTTTTTT.

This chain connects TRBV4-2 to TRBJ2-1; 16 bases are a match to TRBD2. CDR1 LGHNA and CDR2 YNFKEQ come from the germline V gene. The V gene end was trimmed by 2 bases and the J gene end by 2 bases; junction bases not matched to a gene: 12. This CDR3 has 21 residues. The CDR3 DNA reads TGTGCCAGCAGCCAAACCTTACCGGGACTAGCGGGGGGGAATGCCTACAATGAGCAGTTCTTC. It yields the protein CASSQTLPGLAGGNAYNEQFF.

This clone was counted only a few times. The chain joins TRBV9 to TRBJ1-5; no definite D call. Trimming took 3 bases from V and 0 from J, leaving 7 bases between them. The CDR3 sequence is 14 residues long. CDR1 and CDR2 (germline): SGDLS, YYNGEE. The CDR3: CASSDGNSNQPQHF. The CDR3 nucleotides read TGTGCCAGCAGCGACGGCAATAGCAATCAGCCCCAGCATTTT. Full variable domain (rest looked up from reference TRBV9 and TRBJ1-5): DSGVTQTPKHLITATGQRVTLRCSPRSGDLSVYWYQQSLDQGLQFLIQYYNGEERAKGNILERFSAQQFPDLHSELNLSSLELGDSALYFCASSDGNSNQPQHFGDGTRLSIL.

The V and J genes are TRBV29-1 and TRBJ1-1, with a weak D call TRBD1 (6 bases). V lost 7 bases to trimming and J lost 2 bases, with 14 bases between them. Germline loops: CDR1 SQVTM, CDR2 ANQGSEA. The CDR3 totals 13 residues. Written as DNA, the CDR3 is TGCAGCGGAAGACAGGTGATAAACACTGAAGCTTTCTTT. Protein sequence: CSGRQVINTEAFF. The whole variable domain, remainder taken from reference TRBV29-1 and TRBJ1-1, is SAVISQKPSRDICQRGTSLTIQCQVDSQVTMMFWYRQQPGQSLTLIATANQGSEATYESGFVIDKFPISRPNLTFSTLTVSNMSPEDSSIYLCSGRQVINTEAFFGQGTRLTVV.

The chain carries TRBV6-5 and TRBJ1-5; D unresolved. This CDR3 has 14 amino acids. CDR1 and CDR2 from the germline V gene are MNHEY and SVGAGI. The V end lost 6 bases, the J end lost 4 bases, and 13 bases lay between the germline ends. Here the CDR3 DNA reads TGTGCCAGCAGACCGGGAAACTCGAATCAGCCCCAGCATTTT. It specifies CASRPGNSNQPQHF.

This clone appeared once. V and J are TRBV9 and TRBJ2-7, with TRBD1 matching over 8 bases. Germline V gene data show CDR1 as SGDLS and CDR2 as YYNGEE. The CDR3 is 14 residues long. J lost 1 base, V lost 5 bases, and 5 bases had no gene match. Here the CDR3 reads CASSRTGSSYEQYF. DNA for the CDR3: TGTGCCAGCAGTAGGACAGGGAGTTCCTACGAGCAGTACTTC.

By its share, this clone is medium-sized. The CDR3 sequence: CASSLGQAGGGETQYF. The CDR3 nucleotides read TGCGCCAGCAGCTTGGGCCAAGCGGGAGGAGGGGAGACCCAGTACTTC. This sequence joins TRBV5-1 and TRBJ2-5; 9 bases fit TRBD2. Germline values: CDR1 SGHRS, CDR2 YFSETQ. This CDR3 is 16 amino acids long. The V and J ends lost 0 bases and 5 bases, in that order; junction bases with no gene match: 8.

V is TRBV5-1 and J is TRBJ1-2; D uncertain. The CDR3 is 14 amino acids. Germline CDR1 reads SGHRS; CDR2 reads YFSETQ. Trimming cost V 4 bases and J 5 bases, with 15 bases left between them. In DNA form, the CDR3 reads TGCGCCAGCAGCCCGGGCGGGGTATTATATGGCTACACCTTC. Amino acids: CASSPGGVLYGYTF.

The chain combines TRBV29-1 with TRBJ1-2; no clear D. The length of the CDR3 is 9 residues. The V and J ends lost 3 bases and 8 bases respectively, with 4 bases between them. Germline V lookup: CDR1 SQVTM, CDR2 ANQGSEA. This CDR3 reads CSVDEGYTF. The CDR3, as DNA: TGCAGCGTTGACGAGGGCTACACCTTC.

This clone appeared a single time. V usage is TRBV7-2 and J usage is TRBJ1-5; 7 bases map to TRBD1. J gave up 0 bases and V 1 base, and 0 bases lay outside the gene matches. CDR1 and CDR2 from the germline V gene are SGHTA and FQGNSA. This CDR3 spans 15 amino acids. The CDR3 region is CASSLGDSSNQPQHF. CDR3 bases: TGTGCCAGCAGCTTAGGGGACAGTAGCAATCAGCCCCAGCATTTT.

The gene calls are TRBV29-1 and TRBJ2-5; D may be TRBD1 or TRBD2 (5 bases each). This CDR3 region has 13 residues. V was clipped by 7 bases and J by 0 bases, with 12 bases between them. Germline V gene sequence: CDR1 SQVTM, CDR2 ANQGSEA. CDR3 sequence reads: CSATRGYQETQYF. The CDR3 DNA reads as TGCAGCGCCACGAGGGGTTACCAAGAGACCCAGTACTTC.

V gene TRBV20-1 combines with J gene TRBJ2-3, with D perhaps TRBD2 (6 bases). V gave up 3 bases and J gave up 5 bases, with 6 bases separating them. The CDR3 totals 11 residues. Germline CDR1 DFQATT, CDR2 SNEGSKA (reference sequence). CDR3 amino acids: CSARGGDTQYF. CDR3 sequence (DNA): TGCAGTGCTAGGGGGGGAGATACGCAGTATTTT.

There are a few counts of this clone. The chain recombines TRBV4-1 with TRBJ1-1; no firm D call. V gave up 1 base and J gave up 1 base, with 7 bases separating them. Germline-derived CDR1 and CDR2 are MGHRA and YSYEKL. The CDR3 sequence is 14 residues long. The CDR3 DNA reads TGCGCCAGCAGCCAAGGTTCTTGGAACACTGAAGCTTTCTTT. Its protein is CASSQGSWNTEAFF.

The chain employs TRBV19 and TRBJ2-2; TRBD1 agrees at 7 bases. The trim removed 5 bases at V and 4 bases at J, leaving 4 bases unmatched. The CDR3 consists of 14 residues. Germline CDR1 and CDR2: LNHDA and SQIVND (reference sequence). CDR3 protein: CASSPDRATGELFF. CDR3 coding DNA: TGTGCCAGTAGTCCAGACAGGGCCACCGGGGAGCTGTTTTTT.

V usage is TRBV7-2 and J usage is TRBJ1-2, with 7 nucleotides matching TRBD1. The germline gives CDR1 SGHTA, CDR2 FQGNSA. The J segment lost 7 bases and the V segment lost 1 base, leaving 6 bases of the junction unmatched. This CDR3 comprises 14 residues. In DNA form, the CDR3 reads TGTGCCAGCAGCTTAGGAGGGGGCGGTAGTGGCTACACCTTC. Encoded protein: CASSLGGGGSGYTF.